The sequence of this TCR beta chain was determined in a study of T cell repertoires in cytomegalovirus infection. Study information: CMV epitopes used comprised recently identified HLA-C-restricted ones and well-studied HLA-B-restricted ones. It can be stated that public TCR beta signatures indicated CMV infection as well as a matching HLA type.

This CDR3 has 16 residues. Germline V gives CDR1 SGHTA, CDR2 FQGNSA. V shed 5 bases and J 4 bases; nucleotides not matched to a gene: 11. Study-wide results and caveats: Predominance within the ex vivo response was attributable to HLA-C-restricted CMV-specific TCR beta clonotypes. Identification of carriers of CMV plus the relevant HLA was performed using cumulative public TCR beta family frequency.

This clonotype has at least ten counts. The antigen is not known. MiXCR, applied by TCRdb to the reads, yields one record per CDR3 protein. The sample contains 140,000 to 150,000 distinct CDR3 sequences, roughly a third of which appear only once. The input for sequencing was CD8+ T cells from cultured PBMCs, taken from culture after CMV antigen stimulation. The source is a human donor in good health (CMV status not recorded). Some clones in this sample may be carry-over from other donors' samples. This chain connects TRBV7-2 to TRBJ2-1, with TRBD1 identical over 7 bases. The CDR3, as DNA: TGTGCCAGCAGCGGATTAGACAGGGTGGGGTACAATGAGCAGTTCTTC. The encoded protein is CASSGLDRVGYNEQFF.